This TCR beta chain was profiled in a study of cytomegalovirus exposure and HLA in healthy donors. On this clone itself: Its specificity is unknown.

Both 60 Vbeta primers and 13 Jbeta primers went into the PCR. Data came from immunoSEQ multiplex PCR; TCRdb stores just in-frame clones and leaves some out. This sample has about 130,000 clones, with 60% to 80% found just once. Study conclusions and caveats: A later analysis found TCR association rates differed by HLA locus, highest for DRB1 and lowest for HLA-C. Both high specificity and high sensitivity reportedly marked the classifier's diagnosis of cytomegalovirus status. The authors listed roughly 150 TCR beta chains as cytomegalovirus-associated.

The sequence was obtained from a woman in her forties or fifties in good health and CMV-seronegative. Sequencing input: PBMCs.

This chain's CDR3 is CATSSGDLGGNTIYF. The CDR3 DNA sequence: TGTGCCACCAGCTCGGGGGACCTAGGTGGAAACACCATATATTTT. The chain links TRBV15 to TRBJ1-3, with a weak D call TRBD1 (5 bases). V lost 5 bases, J lost 3 bases, and 14 bases lay in between. CDR1 is LNHNV, CDR2 YYDKDF, per germline (reference sequence). The CDR3 is made up of 15 amino acids.